Shown below are 7 T cell receptor beta chains from a single sample sequenced in a study of shared clonotypes between healthy human individuals. The method was immunoSEQ multiplex PCR; TCRdb's version includes in-frame clones alone and lacks a portion of them. The table has about 1 million clones, more than 60% seen once. Sample: memory CD4+ T cells sorted from blood. Subset specified: CD45RA-negative fraction. These receptor sequences come from a man younger than 30 in good health.

The rearrangement joins TRBV5-4 to TRBJ1-6, with TRBD1 matching over 8 bases. Germline CDR1 and CDR2: SGHNT and YYREEE (reference sequence). The length of the CDR3 is 16 residues. V was clipped by 3 bases and J by 7 bases; unmatched bases: 9. The CDR3 here is CASSSDGTGRNSPLHF. In DNA, the CDR3 is TGTGCCAGCAGCTCCGACGGGACAGGTCGAAATTCACCCCTCCACTTT.

This clone was found a few times. The V and J genes are TRBV28 and TRBJ1-2; D may be TRBD1 (6 bases). Germline assignment: CDR1 MDHEN and CDR2 SYDVKM. This CDR3 contains 17 residues. Trimming removed 5 bases from V and 0 bases from J, with 19 bases in between. The CDR3 DNA is TGTGCCAGCAGTCCTGCGGGGGACATCGCGACTAACTATGGCTACACCTTC. Protein product: CASSPAGDIATNYGYTF.

This clone was observed a handful of times. The genes are TRBV7-8 and TRBJ2-7; 14 bases align to TRBD2. The J segment lost 3 bases and the V segment lost 5 bases, leaving 3 bases of the junction unmatched. This CDR3 is 15 amino acids long. CDR1 is SGHVS, CDR2 FQNEAQ, per germline. CDR3 sequence: CASSPGTSGSYEQYF. The CDR3 region has the DNA TGTGCCAGCAGCCCGGGGACTAGCGGGAGCTACGAGCAGTACTTC.

The chain combines TRBV5-1 with TRBJ2-7; a weak D match, TRBD1 (6 bases). Trimming pared 0 bases from V and 0 bases from J, leaving 7 bases between. The CDR3 is 14 amino acids. Per germline, CDR1 SGHRS and CDR2 YFSETQ. This CDR3 reads CASSLAGDSYEQYF. CDR3 coding DNA: TGCGCCAGCAGCTTGGCAGGGGACTCCTACGAGCAGTACTTC.

The gene calls are TRBV9 and TRBJ2-3, with D maybe TRBD2 (6 bases). CDR3 length: 17 residues. Germline assignment: CDR1 SGDLS and CDR2 YYNGEE. V lost 0 bases and J 0 bases, leaving 14 bases between the germline ends. Written as DNA, the CDR3 is TGTGCCAGCAGCGTAGCGGTCGGGAGCGCGAGCACAGATACGCAGTATTTT. Translated, it gives CASSVAVGSASTDTQYF.

This clone was found a few times. The chain joins TRBV12-2 to TRBJ1-1; the D segment call TRBD1 is taken from the table without a DNA check. TRBV12-2 is labeled a pseudogene. This CDR3 is 14 amino acids long. CDR3 region: CASRFSGAGTEAFF. For the CDR3, the DNA is TGTGCAAGTCGCTTTTCAGGGGCGGGCACTGAAGCTTTCTTT.

This clone was picked up a small number of times. Written as DNA, the CDR3 is TGTGCCGCCTGGGGGGGTGAAAAACTGTTTTTT. It yields the protein CAAWGGEKLFF. The rearrangement joins TRBV28 to TRBJ1-4; D may be TRBD1 (5 bases). Germline CDR1 and CDR2: MDHEN and SYDVKM. V lost 11 bases and J lost 7, with 11 bases in between. CDR3 length: 11 residues.